This TCR beta chain was sequenced in a study of OX40 agonist ivuxolimab in advanced cancers. Study-wide findings and caveats: Partial responders at 0.1-3.0 mg/kg showed near-lowest clonal expansion. Among some nonresponders, normalized T-cell clonal expansion was also low. CD4+ and CD8+ blood T cells expanded clonally by week 6 at 0.1 to 3.0 mg/kg.

Points on this clone: What it binds is not known.

Assay used: immunoSEQ multiplex PCR; TCRdb lists only in-frame clones, some missing. The profile shows around 19,000 clones, around 67% of them singletons. V lost 5 bases, J lost 7 bases, and 14 bases lay in between. CDR3 length: 14 residues. Germline CDR1 is MNHNY and CDR2 is SVGAGI (reference sequence). This receptor was identified in an adult with an advanced solid tumor such as melanoma, head and neck, liver or kidney cancer. The material was CD4+ or CD8+ T cells sorted from blood, obtained in a trial of the OX40 agonist ivuxolimab. V usage is TRBV6-6 and J usage is TRBJ1-4; TRBD1 is a possible D gene (5 bases). The CDR3 spells CASSPGFQGEKLFF. CDR3 DNA: TGTGCCAGCAGTCCGGGGTTCCAGGGTGAAAAACTGTTTTTT.